Each of the 4 T cell receptor beta chains below was sequenced from the same sample in a study of T cell responses to AZD1222 COVID-19 vaccine. Only in-frame clones appear in the TCRdb table, and some are missing; sequencing was by immunoSEQ multiplex PCR. The data show roughly 85,000 clones, with 88% seen just once and about 5% held by the top ten. The sample here was peripheral blood, taken on day 0 of MenACWY control vaccination. These receptors were collected from an adult in good health.

The chain uses TRBV5-5 and TRBJ2-1, with 14 positions matching TRBD2. The CDR3 is 17 amino acids. Germline CDR1 and CDR2: SGHKS and YYEKEE (reference sequence). The trim removed 3 bases at V and 4 bases at J, leaving 6 bases unmatched. CDR3 in DNA: TGTGCCAGCAGCTCCTGGACTAGCGGGGGGAAATACAATGAGCAGTTCTTC. It is translated as CASSSWTSGGKYNEQFF. Full variable domain (remainder filled in from reference TRBV5-5 and TRBJ2-1): DAGVTQSPTHLIKTRGQQVTLRCSPISGHKSVSWYQQVLGQGPQFIFQYYEKEERGRGNFPDRFSARQFPNYSSELNVNALLLGDSALYLCASSSWTSGGKYNEQFFGPGTRLTVL.

V gene TRBV7-3 combines with J gene TRBJ1-1; D is ambiguous. V lost 5 bases and J lost 1, with 11 bases in between. Germline CDR1 is SGHTA and CDR2 is FQGTGA. This CDR3 comprises 14 residues. Here the CDR3 DNA reads TGTGCCAGCAGCGCCGGGCCCCGGAACACTGAAGCTTTCTTT. Amino acid sequence: CASSAGPRNTEAFF.

This chain uses TRBV9 with TRBJ2-7, with 14 positions matching TRBD2. CDR1 and CDR2 (germline): SGDLS, YYNGEE. The CDR3 is 16 residues long. Trimming at V came to 4 bases and at J to 4 bases, leaving 7 bases not matched to a gene. The CDR3 coding sequence is TGTGCCAGCAGCCCACGGACTAGCGGGGGGACATACGAGCAGTACTTC. Encoded protein: CASSPRTSGGTYEQYF.

This clone was observed once. This sequence joins TRBV6-5 and TRBJ2-1; D ambiguous. CDR1 is MNHEY and CDR2 is SVGAGI in the germline V gene. There are 13 residues in the CDR3. Trimming took 2 bases from V and 8 from J, leaving 10 bases between them. CDR3 in amino acids: CASSYAPVYEQFF. The CDR3 DNA is TGTGCCAGCAGTTACGCACCTGTTTATGAGCAGTTCTTC.